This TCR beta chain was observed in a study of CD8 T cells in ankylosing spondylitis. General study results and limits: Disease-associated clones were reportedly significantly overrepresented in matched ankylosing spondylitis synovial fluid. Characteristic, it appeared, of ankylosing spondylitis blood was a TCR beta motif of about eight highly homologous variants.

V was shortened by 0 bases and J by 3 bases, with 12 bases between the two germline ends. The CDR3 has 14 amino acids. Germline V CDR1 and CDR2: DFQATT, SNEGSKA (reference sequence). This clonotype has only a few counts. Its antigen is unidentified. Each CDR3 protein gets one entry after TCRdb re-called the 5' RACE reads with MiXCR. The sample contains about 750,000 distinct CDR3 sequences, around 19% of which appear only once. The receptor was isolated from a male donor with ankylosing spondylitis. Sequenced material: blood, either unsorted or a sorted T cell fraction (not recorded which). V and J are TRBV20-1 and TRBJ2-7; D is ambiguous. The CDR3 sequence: CSARDLQASYEQYF. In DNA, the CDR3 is TGCAGTGCTAGAGATCTGCAGGCAAGCTACGAGCAGTACTTC.